This entry is about one T cell receptor beta chain. Its specificity is unknown. This record comes from a study of T cell responses to AZD1222 COVID-19 vaccine. The overall study: Both about-4-week and about-12-week second-dose recipients were combined. Whole-study results and caveats: Targets within unmutated variant regions were reportedly found for nearly half of spike-specific TCRs. Possibly, clonal diversity was underestimated; donors were largely white British and included more females.

Sequenced by immunoSEQ multiplex PCR; TCRdb stores in-frame clones only, minus some. Altogether roughly 150,000 clones are present, 90% being singletons, with the ten largest covering 1.5% to 2%. Losses at the gene ends were 3 bases for V and 6 bases for J; bases not matched to a gene: 1. The CDR3 consists of 13 residues. Germline V gene sequence: CDR1 ENHRY, CDR2 SYGVKD. The source was peripheral blood, collected on day 0 of AZD1222 vaccination. The source of this sequence is an adult in good health. The chain couples TRBV10-3 to TRBJ1-4; 7 nucleotides match TRBD1. The CDR3 nucleotides are TGTGCCATCAGTGACACAGGGGATGAAAAACTGTTTTTT. It yields the protein CAISDTGDEKLFF.